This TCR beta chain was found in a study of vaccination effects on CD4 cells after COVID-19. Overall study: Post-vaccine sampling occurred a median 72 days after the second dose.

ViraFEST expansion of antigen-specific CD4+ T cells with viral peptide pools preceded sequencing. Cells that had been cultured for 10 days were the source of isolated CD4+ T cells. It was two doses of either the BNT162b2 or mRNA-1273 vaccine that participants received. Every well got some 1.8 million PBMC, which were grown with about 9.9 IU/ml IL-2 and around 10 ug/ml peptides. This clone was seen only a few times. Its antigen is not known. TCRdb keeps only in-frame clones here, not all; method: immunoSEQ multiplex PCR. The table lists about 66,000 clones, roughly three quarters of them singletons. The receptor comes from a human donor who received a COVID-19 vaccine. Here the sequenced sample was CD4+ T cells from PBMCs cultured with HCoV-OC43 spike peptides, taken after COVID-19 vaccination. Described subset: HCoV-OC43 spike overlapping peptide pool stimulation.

CDR3 sequence (DNA): TGTGCCAGCTCACCGGTGGATAGGGGCTCTGGAAACACCATATATTTT. Translated, it gives CASSPVDRGSGNTIYF. The rearrangement links TRBV18 to TRBJ1-3; a weak D match, TRBD1 (5 bases). The CDR3 covers 16 residues. From germline, CDR1 is KGHSH and CDR2 LQKENI. The germline V and J ends were trimmed by 3 bases and 0 bases, with 12 bases remaining between them.